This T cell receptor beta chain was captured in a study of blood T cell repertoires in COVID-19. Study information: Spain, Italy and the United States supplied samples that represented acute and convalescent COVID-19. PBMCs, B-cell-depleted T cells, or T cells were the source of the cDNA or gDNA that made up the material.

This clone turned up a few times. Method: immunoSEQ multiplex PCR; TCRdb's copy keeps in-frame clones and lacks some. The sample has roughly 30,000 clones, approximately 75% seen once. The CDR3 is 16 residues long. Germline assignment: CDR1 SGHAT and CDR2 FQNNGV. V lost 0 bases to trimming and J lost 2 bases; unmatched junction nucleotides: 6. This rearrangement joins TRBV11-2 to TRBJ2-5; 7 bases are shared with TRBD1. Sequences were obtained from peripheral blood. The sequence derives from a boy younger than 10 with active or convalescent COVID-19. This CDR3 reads CASSLDPGRGQETQYF. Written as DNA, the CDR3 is TGTGCCAGCAGCTTAGATCCCGGCAGGGGGCAAGAGACCCAGTACTTC.